This T cell receptor (beta chain) is from a study of blood T cell repertoires in COVID-19. Study overall: Sites across the United States, Italy and Spain contributed samples from acute and convalescent COVID-19. From T cells, B-cell-depleted T cells, or PBMCs came the material, which was cDNA or gDNA.

Authors' analysis steps: Nucleated cell number was recorded as an estimate derived from reference gene primer amplification. Profiled with immunoSEQ multiplex PCR; TCRdb holds only in-frame clones, not every one. D and trimming come from the DNA, and the V and J calls and clone size come from that table. Of around 260,000 clones listed, around 83% are singletons. Germline lookup yields CDR1 MDHEN and CDR2 SYDVKM. V was clipped by 5 bases and J by 13 bases; unmatched bases: 9. The CDR3 has 14 amino acids. Sequenced: peripheral blood. The chain uses TRBV28 and TRBJ1-6; TRBD1 matches at 9 bases. The origin of this receptor is a man between 18 and 35 years old with active or convalescent COVID-19. The chain's CDR3 is CASSLPGQGDPLHF. CDR3 nucleotide sequence: TGTGCCAGCAGTCTACCGGGACAGGGAGATCCCCTCCACTTT. The full variable domain, its missing parts supplied by reference TRBV28 and TRBJ1-6, is DVKVTQSSRYLVKRTGEKVFLECVQDMDHENMFWYRQDPGLGLRLIYFSYDVKMKEKGDIPEGYSVSREKKERFSLILESASTNQTSMYLCASSLPGQGDPLHFGNGTRLTVT.